This TCR beta chain derives from a study of T-cell reconstitution after alpha-beta-depleted transplantation in children. Unique molecular identifiers were built into the TCRbeta library. Via MiXCR, TCRdb re-called the PCR reads, giving one row per CDR3 protein. The sample records roughly 250,000 distinct CDR3 sequences, approximately 8% being singletons. Points on this clonotype: What it binds is not known.

General study points: Roughly two months post-transplant, alpha-beta T cells reportedly originated from several hundred graft clones that had expanded. T-cell numbers and diversity one year post-transplant derived largely from freshly generated T cells.

Sequencing used PBMCs, mostly from graft donor cells, obtained 180 days after TCRalphabeta/CD19-depleted stem cell transplant. The source is a male patient younger than 18 who had a stem cell transplant for acute lymphoblastic leukemia, so the T cells may come from the graft donor.

In DNA form, the CDR3 reads TGTGCCAGCAGTGGGGACAGGGGAGGTCAGCCCCAGCATTTT. Translating it yields CASSGDRGGQPQHF. This chain joins TRBV2 and TRBJ1-5, with 10 bases aligning to TRBD1. This CDR3 is built from 14 residues. Per the germline V gene, CDR1 is SNHLY and CDR2 is FYNNEI. Trimming took 4 bases from V and 6 from J; bases not matched to a gene: 3.